A single T cell receptor beta chain is shown here with its context. Per the original data handling: The assay estimated nucleated cells by amplifying reference gene primers. Profiled with immunoSEQ multiplex PCR; TCRdb holds only in-frame clones, not every one. V and J calls and clone size follow that table, whereas D and trimming were derived from the DNA. The table lists about 100,000 clones, approximately 90% of them singletons. The data derive from a study of blood T cell repertoires in COVID-19. About the study: There were acute and convalescent COVID-19 samples, and they came from the United States, Italy and Spain. T cells, B-cell-depleted T cells, or PBMCs provided the cDNA or gDNA that served as material.

The CDR3 has 15 residues. The germline gives CDR1 MNHEY, CDR2 SVGEGT. V shed 6 bases and J shed 0 bases, with 13 bases lying between them. The V gene is TRBV6-2 or TRBV6-3, the J gene TRBJ2-3; D is unresolved. Sequenced: peripheral blood. This receptor was identified in a man aged 60 to 69 with acute or convalescent COVID-19. DNA for the CDR3: TGTGCCAGCAGCAAACACAGAGCTAGCACAGATACGCAGTATTTT. This codes for CASSKHRASTDTQYF.